The 10 T cell receptor beta chains presented below share a single source sample, sequenced in a study of blood T cell repertoires in COVID-19. Measured with immunoSEQ multiplex PCR; TCRdb has only the in-frame clones, and not every one. Of around 150,000 clones listed, around 74% were seen once; the top ten hold 3.5% to 4.5%. Sequenced input: peripheral blood. These receptors were obtained from a woman older than 75 with acute or convalescent COVID-19.

The rearrangement uses TRBV3-1 (or the pseudogene TRBV3-2) and TRBJ2-1, with 9 bases that match TRBD2. This CDR3 contains 15 residues. V lost 3 bases to trimming and J lost 5 bases; unmatched junction nucleotides: 5. CDR1 and CDR2 from the germline V gene are LGHDT and YNNKEL (reference sequence). Written as DNA, the CDR3 is TGTGCCAGCAGCCACTCCGCGGGAGGGGACAATGAGCAGTTCTTC. Its translation: CASSHSAGGDNEQFF.

The CDR3 DNA follows: TGTGCCAGCAGCTTAGTAACTAGCGGGGGGGCAAATGAGCAGTTCTTC. It codes for CASSLVTSGGANEQFF. The rearrangement joins TRBV7-3 to TRBJ2-1, with TRBD2 matching over 13 bases. The V segment lost 2 bases and the J segment 7 bases; nucleotides outside the gene matches: 5. CDR1 is SGHTA, CDR2 FQGTGA, per germline. This CDR3 region has 16 residues.

This clone was seen many times. The sample holds other DNA sequences that translate to the same CDR3. The genes are TRBV7-6 and TRBJ2-1, with 8 bases aligning to TRBD2. CDR3 length: 16 residues. Germline V gives CDR1 SGHVS, CDR2 FNYEAQ. V lost 1 base and J lost 3; bases outside the gene matches: 5. The CDR3 DNA sequence: TGTGCCAGCAGCTTAGGGGGCGGGGGGCACTACAATGAGCAGTTCTTC. Translated: CASSLGGGGHYNEQFF.

The chain employs TRBV18 and TRBJ1-2; D is unresolved. Looked up from germline, CDR1 is KGHSH and CDR2 is LQKENI. V lost 5 bases, J lost 2 bases, and 9 bases lay in between. CDR3 length: 13 residues. The CDR3 here is CASSFDGNYGYTF. CDR3 in DNA: TGTGCCAGCTCATTTGACGGGAACTATGGCTACACCTTC. Together with reference TRBV18 and TRBJ1-2, the CDR3 gives the full variable domain: NAGVMQNPRHLVRRRGQEARLRCSPMKGHSHVYWYRQLPEEGLKFMVYLQKENIIDESGMPKERFSAEFPKEGPSILRIQQVVRGDSAAYFCASSFDGNYGYTFGSGTRLTVV.

The rearrangement uses TRBV3-1 (or the pseudogene TRBV3-2) and TRBJ1-3, with no clear D. V shed 1 base and J shed 2 bases, with 6 bases lying between them. Germline assignment: CDR1 LGHDT and CDR2 YNNKEL (reference sequence). The CDR3 has 14 residues. The CDR3 reads CASSQAGAGNTIYF. CDR3 nucleotides: TGTGCCAGCAGCCAAGCCGGAGCTGGAAACACCATATATTTT.

CDR3: CASRDGGGTTYEQYF. The CDR3, as DNA: TGTGCCAGCAGGGACGGTGGAGGCACGACCTACGAGCAGTACTTC. The V call is TRBV7-9, the J call TRBJ2-7, with D possibly matching TRBD2 (5 bases). The CDR3 totals 15 residues. Germline V gene sequence: CDR1 SEHNR, CDR2 FQNEAQ (reference sequence). Trimming shortened V by 6 bases and J by 2 bases, and 17 bases separated the two germline ends. The full variable domain, completed using reference TRBV7-9 and TRBJ2-7, is DTGVSQNPRHKITKRGQNVTFRCDPISEHNRLYWYRQTLGQGPEFLTYFQNEAQLEKSRLLSDRFSAERPKGSFSTLEIQRTEQGDSAMYLCASRDGGGTTYEQYFGPGTRLTVT.

The count of this clone is one. The chain links TRBV5-6 to TRBJ1-2; 9 nucleotides agree with TRBD1. V shed 6 bases and J 6 bases; nucleotides not matched to a gene: 12. The CDR3 consists of 15 residues. Germline V gives CDR1 SGHDT, CDR2 YYEEEE. The CDR3 loop reads CASIPRGQGLNGYTF. The CDR3 nucleotides read TGTGCCAGCATTCCCCGAGGACAGGGGCTAAATGGCTACACCTTC.

DNA for the CDR3: TGTGCCATCAGGTCGGCGGCGGGGCAAACCTACGAGCAGTACTTC. It encodes CAIRSAAGQTYEQYF. V and J are TRBV10-3 and TRBJ2-7; TRBD2 is a possible D gene (6 bases). The germline V gene encodes CDR1 ENHRY and CDR2 SYGVKD. V was clipped by 6 bases and J by 2 bases, with 17 bases between them. This CDR3 has 15 residues.

This chain uses TRBV30 with TRBJ1-1, with D possibly matching TRBD1 (5 bases). This CDR3 contains 14 residues. Germline values: CDR1 GTSNPN, CDR2 SVGIG (reference sequence). The V end was cut by 0 bases, the J end by 3 bases, with 11 bases between. The chain's CDR3 is CAWSVLEGYTEAFF. DNA of the CDR3: TGTGCCTGGAGTGTACTGGAGGGGTACACTGAAGCTTTCTTT.

The chain is built from TRBV3-1 (or the pseudogene TRBV3-2) and TRBJ2-1; 11 bases are a match to TRBD2. V lost 1 base to trimming and J lost 6 bases; unmatched junction nucleotides: 5. Germline CDR1 reads LGHDT; CDR2 reads YNNKEL (reference sequence). There are 16 residues in the CDR3. Here the CDR3 reads CASSQVAGGESNEQFF. CDR3 in DNA: TGTGCCAGCAGCCAAGTAGCGGGGGGGGAGAGCAATGAGCAGTTCTTC.